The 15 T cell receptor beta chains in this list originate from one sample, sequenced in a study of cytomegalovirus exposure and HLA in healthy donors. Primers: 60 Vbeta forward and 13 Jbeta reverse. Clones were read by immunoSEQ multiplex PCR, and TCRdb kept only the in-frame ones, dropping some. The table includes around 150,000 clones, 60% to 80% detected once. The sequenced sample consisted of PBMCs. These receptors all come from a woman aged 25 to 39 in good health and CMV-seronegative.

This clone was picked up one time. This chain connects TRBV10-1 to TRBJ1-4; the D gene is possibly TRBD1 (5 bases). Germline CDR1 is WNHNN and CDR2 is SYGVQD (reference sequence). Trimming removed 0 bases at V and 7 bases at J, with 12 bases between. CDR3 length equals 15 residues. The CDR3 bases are TGCGCCAGCAGTGAGTCTGGATTGGGACTTGAAAAACTGTTTTTT. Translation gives CASSESGLGLEKLFF.

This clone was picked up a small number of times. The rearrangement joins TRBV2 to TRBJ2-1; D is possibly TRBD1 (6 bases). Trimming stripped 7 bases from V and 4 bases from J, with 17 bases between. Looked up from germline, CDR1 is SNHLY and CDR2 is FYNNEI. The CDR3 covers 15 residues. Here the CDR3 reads CASMGWRTAYNEQFF. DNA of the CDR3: TGTGCCAGCATGGGTTGGCGGACAGCTTACAATGAGCAGTTCTTC.

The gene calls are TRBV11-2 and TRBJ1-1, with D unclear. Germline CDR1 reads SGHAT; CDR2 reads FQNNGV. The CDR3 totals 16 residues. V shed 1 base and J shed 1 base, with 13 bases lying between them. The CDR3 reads CASSLGSIRGNTEAFF. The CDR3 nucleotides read TGTGCCAGCAGCTTAGGGTCGATCCGGGGGAACACTGAAGCTTTCTTT.

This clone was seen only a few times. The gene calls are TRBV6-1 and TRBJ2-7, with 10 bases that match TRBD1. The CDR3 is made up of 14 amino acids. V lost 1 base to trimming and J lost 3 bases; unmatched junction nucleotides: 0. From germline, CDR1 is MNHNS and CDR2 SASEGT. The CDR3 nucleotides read TGTGCCAGCAGTGAAGGGACAGGGGGCTACGAGCAGTACTTC. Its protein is CASSEGTGGYEQYF.

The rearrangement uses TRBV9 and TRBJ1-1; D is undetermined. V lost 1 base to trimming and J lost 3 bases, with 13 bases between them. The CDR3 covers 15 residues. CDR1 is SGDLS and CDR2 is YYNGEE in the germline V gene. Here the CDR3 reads CASSVNFGRDTEAFF. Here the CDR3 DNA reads TGTGCCAGCAGCGTAAATTTTGGGCGGGACACTGAAGCTTTCTTT.

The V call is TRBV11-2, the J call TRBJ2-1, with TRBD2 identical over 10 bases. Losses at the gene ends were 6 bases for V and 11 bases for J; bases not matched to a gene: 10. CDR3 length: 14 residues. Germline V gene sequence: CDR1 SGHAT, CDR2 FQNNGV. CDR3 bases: TGTGCCAGCAGTTTAACAGCGGGGGGGCCAAAGCAGTTCTTC. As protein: CASSLTAGGPKQFF.

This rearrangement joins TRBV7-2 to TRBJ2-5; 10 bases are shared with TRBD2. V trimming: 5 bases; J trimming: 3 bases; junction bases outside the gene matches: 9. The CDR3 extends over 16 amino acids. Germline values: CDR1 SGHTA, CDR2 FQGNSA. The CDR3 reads CASSPVALAGEETQYF. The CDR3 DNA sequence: TGTGCCAGCAGCCCCGTCGCCCTAGCGGGGGAAGAGACCCAGTACTTC.

The CDR3: CASSPQTSTGSSQYF. In DNA, the CDR3 is TGTGCCAGCAGCCCCCAAACTTCGACAGGCAGTTCGCAGTATTTT. V gene TRBV2 combines with J gene TRBJ2-3; tentatively, D is TRBD1 (6 bases). The V end lost 6 bases, the J end lost 10 bases, and 23 bases lay between the germline ends. CDR3 length: 15 amino acids. From germline, CDR1 is SNHLY and CDR2 FYNNEI.

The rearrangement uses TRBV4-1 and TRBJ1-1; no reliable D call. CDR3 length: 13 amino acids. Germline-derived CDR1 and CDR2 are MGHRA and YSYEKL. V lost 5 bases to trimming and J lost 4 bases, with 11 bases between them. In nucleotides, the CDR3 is TGCGCCAGCAGCTCCCGGGGAGGCACTGAAGCTTTCTTT. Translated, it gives CASSSRGGTEAFF.

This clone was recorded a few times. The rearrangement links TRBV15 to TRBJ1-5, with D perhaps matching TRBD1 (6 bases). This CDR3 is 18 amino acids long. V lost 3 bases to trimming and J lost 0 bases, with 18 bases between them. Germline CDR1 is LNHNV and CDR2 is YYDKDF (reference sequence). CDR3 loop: CATSRYAGTLNSNQPQHF. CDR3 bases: TGTGCCACCAGCAGGTATGCCGGGACACTGAATAGCAATCAGCCCCAGCATTTT.

In DNA form, the CDR3 reads TGTGCCAGCAGTTATTCTGACAGGGCTAACTATGGCTACACCTTC. Its protein is CASSYSDRANYGYTF. V usage is TRBV6-5 and J usage is TRBJ1-2, with 7 bases that match TRBD1. Per germline, CDR1 MNHEY and CDR2 SVGAGI. This CDR3 region has 15 residues. V dropped 3 bases and J dropped 0; count of bases not matched to a gene: 4.

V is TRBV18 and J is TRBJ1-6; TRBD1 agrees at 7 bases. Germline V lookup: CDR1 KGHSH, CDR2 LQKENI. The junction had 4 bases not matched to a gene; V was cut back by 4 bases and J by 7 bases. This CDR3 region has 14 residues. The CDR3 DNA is TGTGCCAGCTCACGCGACAGGGAAAATTCACCCCTCCACTTT. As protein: CASSRDRENSPLHF. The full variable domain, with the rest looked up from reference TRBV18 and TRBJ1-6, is NAGVMQNPRHLVRRRGQEARLRCSPMKGHSHVYWYRQLPEEGLKFMVYLQKENIIDESGMPKERFSAEFPKEGPSILRIQQVVRGDSAAYFCASSRDRENSPLHFGNGTRLTVT.

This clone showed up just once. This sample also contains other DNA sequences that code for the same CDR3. The CDR3 loop reads CASTRQGPANYGYTF. The CDR3 nucleotides are TGTGCCAGCACCCGACAGGGGCCTGCTAACTATGGCTACACCTTC. J is TRBJ1-2 and V is TRBV6-5; TRBD1 aligns across 8 bases. This CDR3 contains 15 residues. Germline trimming cut 7 bases from V and 0 bases from J; bases unmatched to any gene: 7. The germline CDR1 and CDR2 sequences are MNHEY and SVGAGI.

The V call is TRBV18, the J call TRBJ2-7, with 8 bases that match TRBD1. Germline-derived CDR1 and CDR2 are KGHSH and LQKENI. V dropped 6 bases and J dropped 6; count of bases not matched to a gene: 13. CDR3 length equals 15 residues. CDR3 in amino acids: CASSSGGAGWREQYF. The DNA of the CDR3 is TGTGCCAGCTCTTCAGGGGGCGCCGGATGGCGCGAGCAGTACTTC.

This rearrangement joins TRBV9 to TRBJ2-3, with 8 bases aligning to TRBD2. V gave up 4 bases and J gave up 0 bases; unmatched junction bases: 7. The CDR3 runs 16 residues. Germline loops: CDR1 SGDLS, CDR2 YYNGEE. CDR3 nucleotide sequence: TGTGCCAGCAGCCTCTCGGGGGGGCGGAGCACAGATACGCAGTATTTT. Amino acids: CASSLSGGRSTDTQYF.